Listed below are T cell receptor beta chains from one sample, sequenced in a study of blood T cell repertoires in COVID-19. Some clones are missing from TCRdb's copy, which holds only in-frame ones; the method was immunoSEQ multiplex PCR. In the table there are roughly 220,000 clones, just over 85% of which are singletons. Sequenced sample: PBMCs or T cells enriched from blood (not recorded which). The receptors were gathered from a woman between 50 and 59 years old with acute COVID-19. The CDR3 runs from the conserved cysteine through the conserved F or W. Fields, in order: CDR3 DNA, CDR3 protein, J gene, clone size, D gene, V gene. D genes are given only for firm matches. Expanded clones are given a class, and other clones once, few, many or no size at all.

TGTGCCACACAGCTGGGGGGAGGGGAAAAACTGTTTTTT CATQLGGGEKLFF TRBJ1-4 NA NA TRBV28
TGTGCCAGCAGTTTCGGACAGATGGACTATGGCTACACCTTC CASSFGQMDYGYTF TRBJ1-2 NA NA TRBV6-2/TRBV6-3
TGTGCCAGCAGTGAAGAGACTAGCGCCTTTGGGACCTACAATGAGCAGTTCTTC CASSEETSAFGTYNEQFF TRBJ2-1 NA TRBD2 TRBV6-1
TGTGCCAGCAGTGAAATGGGGAGCTCCTACAATGAGCAGTTCTTC CASSEMGSSYNEQFF TRBJ2-1 NA NA TRBV2
TGTGCCACCAGCAGATACCCACTAAGTTATGGCTACACCTTC CATSRYPLSYGYTF TRBJ1-2 NA NA TRBV15
TGTGCCAGCAGCTTTATAGGGACTAGCGGGAGTAACGAGCAGTACTTC CASSFIGTSGSNEQYF TRBJ2-7 NA TRBD2 TRBV7-8
TGTGCCAGCAGTTTCCTCGGGGGGTATGGCACTGAAGCTTTCTTT CASSFLGGYGTEAFF TRBJ1-1 NA NA TRBV28
TGTGCCAGCAGTTTAACGCGTACAGTCCTCTATAATTCACCCCTCCACTTT CASSLTRTVLYNSPLHF TRBJ1-6 once NA TRBV28
TGTGCCAGCAGCCTTAATCAGCCCCAGCATTTT CASSLNQPQHF TRBJ1-5 NA NA TRBV2
TGTGCCAGTAGTATAGACAGGCTAGCAGGTAATGAGCAGTTCTTC CASSIDRLAGNEQFF TRBJ2-1 NA NA TRBV19
TGTGCCAGCAGCTCAGGACTAGCGGGAGGGCGGGAGACCCAGTACTTC CASSSGLAGGRETQYF TRBJ2-5 NA TRBD2 TRBV7-2
TGTGCCAGTAGTACCCCAGGCCGGGACAACCCCAAGTGGGGATCCTACGAGCAGTACTTC CASSTPGRDNPKWGSYEQYF TRBJ2-7 once NA TRBV19
TGTGCCAGCACCGGGCGGGCTAGCGGGCGGGATACGCAGTATTTT CASTGRASGRDTQYF TRBJ2-3 NA TRBD2 TRBV6-5
TGTGCCAGCAGCCAAGAGGGGGCTAAGCCAAATGAAAAACTGTTTTTT CASSQEGAKPNEKLFF TRBJ1-4 NA NA TRBV3-1/TRBV3-2
TGTGCCTCAGGGGCTGGCGGCTACACCTTC CASGAGGYTF TRBJ1-2 NA NA TRBV28
TGTGCCAGCAGCCGGGGGGTCAAGGAGAACACTGAAGCTTTCTTT CASSRGVKENTEAFF TRBJ1-1 NA NA TRBV11-3
TGTGCCAGCAGTCTGGGGGAGGCCTTAGAGCAGTACTTC CASSLGEALEQYF TRBJ2-7 NA NA TRBV6-2/TRBV6-3
TGTGCCTGGAGTGTAGGAGAAGGAGCGGCCTTCTACAATGAGCAGTTCTTC CAWSVGEGAAFYNEQFF TRBJ2-1 NA NA TRBV30
TGTGCCAGCTCACCAAAGGCCCCGGGACAGGGCTCTGGAAACACCATATATTTT CASSPKAPGQGSGNTIYF TRBJ1-3 NA TRBD1 TRBV18
TGTGCCAGCAGCTTAAAGTCCGGACAGGCCGACTACGAGCAGTACTTC CASSLKSGQADYEQYF TRBJ2-7 once TRBD1 TRBV7-9
TGTGCCAGCAGATTTAATAGCGGGAGGGACGGTCAGCAGTACTTC CASRFNSGRDGQQYF TRBJ2-7 NA TRBD2 TRBV27
TGTGCCAGCAGCTTAGAGGGCAGGGGGGTGGCCTACTATGGCTACACCTTC CASSLEGRGVAYYGYTF TRBJ1-2 NA TRBD1 TRBV7-2
TGTGCCAGCAGTGAATCAGGGGCCTTCTCTGGAAACACCATATATTTT CASSESGAFSGNTIYF TRBJ1-3 NA NA TRBV25-1
TGTGCCAGCAGCTTAGCAGCGGGAGGGAGGAACATTCAGTACTTC CASSLAAGGRNIQYF TRBJ2-4 NA TRBD2 TRBV7-2
TGTGCCAGCAGCTCGCTAGCGGGAGAGGAGACCCAGTACTTC CASSSLAGEETQYF TRBJ2-5 NA TRBD2 TRBV7-2
TGTGCCAGCAGCCCCCGGGGACTAGCGGGAGGGGAGCAGTACTTC CASSPRGLAGGEQYF TRBJ2-7 once TRBD2 TRBV7-9
TGTGCCAGCAGCCAGGGGTACAGGGAGAGGAACACTGAAGCTTTCTTT CASSQGYRERNTEAFF TRBJ1-1 NA NA TRBV4-2
TGTGCCAGCAGGAGTTCAACCTCCGGGACAGCTAACTATGGCTACACCTTC CASRSSTSGTANYGYTF TRBJ1-2 NA TRBD1 TRBV27
TGTGCCAGCAGCTTACGCAGGGGCGCCACCGGGGAGCTGTTTTTT CASSLRRGATGELFF TRBJ2-2 NA NA TRBV7-9
TGTGCCAGCAGGGGGACAGGGGAAAATTCACCCCTCCACTTT CASRGTGENSPLHF TRBJ1-6 few TRBD1 TRBV6-5
TGCGCCAGCAGCTACCCCGGGACTGGAGCCTACGAGCAGTACTTC CASSYPGTGAYEQYF TRBJ2-7 NA NA TRBV10-1
TGTGCCATCAACACGAGGAAGGGGCACACCGGGGAGCTGTTTTTT CAINTRKGHTGELFF TRBJ2-2 NA NA TRBV28
TGTGCCAGCTCACCAGGGACAGGGGGCTCCATTGAGCAGTACTTC CASSPGTGGSIEQYF TRBJ2-7 NA TRBD1 TRBV18
TGTGCCAGCAGCCTCCGGGGTAGCGGCAATGAGCAGTTCTTC CASSLRGSGNEQFF TRBJ2-1 NA NA TRBV7-2
TGTGCCAGCAGTATACAGGGGGCAGAGACCCAGTACTTC CASSIQGAETQYF TRBJ2-5 NA TRBD1 TRBV28
TGCAGCGCGGGGGGAGGGGAAGGCTACGAGCAGTACTTC CSAGGGEGYEQYF TRBJ2-7 NA TRBD2 TRBV29-1
TGTGCCAGCAGTACCGACTGGTATCAGCCCCAGCATTTT CASSTDWYQPQHF TRBJ1-5 NA NA TRBV27
TGTGCCAGCAGTGGGGACAGGGGGCTGGGACAGGCCCAGTACTTC CASSGDRGLGQAQYF TRBJ2-5 NA TRBD1 TRBV9
TGTGCCAGCAGCGCCAACTCACAGGGCAATAGCAATCAGCCCCAGCATTTT CASSANSQGNSNQPQHF TRBJ1-5 once NA TRBV7-2
TGTGCCAGCAGCCCCGAGGCCAGGGGGCACTACGAGCAGTACTTC CASSPEARGHYEQYF TRBJ2-7 NA TRBD1 TRBV7-8